These T cell receptor beta chains were read from a single sample in a study of T cell changes during pregnancy in multiple sclerosis. Here immunoSEQ multiplex PCR was the method, and the copy in TCRdb shows in-frame clones only, minus some. The sample has around 130,000 clones, 85% to 95% seen once; the top ten hold approximately 6.3%. The source material was peripheral blood, sampled before pregnancy. These TCRs come from a female donor with multiple sclerosis, enrolled in a pregnancy study. Both conserved end residues are trimmed from each CDR3.

TRBV5-4,TRBJ2-3,ARSRDRATDTQY
TRBV19,TRBJ1-1,ASSINGNTEAF
TRBV28,TRBJ2-3,ASGILGSTDTQY
TRBV5-6,TRBJ2-1,ASSSVERGLTYNEQF
TRBV6-5,TRBJ2-7,ASSYGPTGTYEQY
TRBV2,TRBJ2-7,AGLNPGTGHEQY
TRBV5-1,TRBJ2-1,ASSLIAVNSYNEQF
TRBV9,TRBJ1-1,ASSVEGGDRGNTEAF
TRBV29-1,TRBJ1-1,SDGGTGDAF
TRBV5-1,TRBJ2-2,ASSPKIGELF
TRBV6-5,TRBJ2-1,ASSKPGAGLGGLF
TRBV6-1,TRBJ2-1,ASSEGLTYNEQF
TRBV21-1,TRBJ1-5,ASSKDRGLHSNQPQH
TRBV5-6,TRBJ1-6,ASSSNHRGLDNSPLH
TRBV5-8,TRBJ2-5,ASSPRQALIKTQY
TRBV10-1,TRBJ2-3,ASSASGSRGTQY
TRBV7-2,TRBJ2-6,ASSLAGGAGANVLT
TRBV5-1,TRBJ2-1,ASSYPTNSNEQF
TRBV10-2,TRBJ2-2,ASSDTGTGLGELF
TRBV15,TRBJ1-3,ATSSTGDRALPGNTIY
TRBV19,TRBJ2-3,ASTLWGGADTQY
TRBV7-8,TRBJ2-7,ASSFGGTTTYEQY
TRBV30,TRBJ2-3,AWSELAGEVDTQY
TRBV19,TRBJ1-1,ASRADRWNTEAF
TRBV5-1,TRBJ2-3,ASSLVLNTDTQY
TRBV2,TRBJ1-1,ASSKQGAWTEAF
TRBV27,TRBJ2-3,ASTYRRGVGDTQY
TRBV30,TRBJ1-6,AFRGGSYNSPLH
TRBV5-1,TRBJ2-6,ASSLAPGTRLSGANVLT
TRBV29-1,TRBJ1-1,SVDRGLNTEAF
TRBV9,TRBJ2-3,ASSVGVDGPDTQY
TRBV27,TRBJ1-1,ASSLGSMNTEAF
TRBV2,TRBJ1-2,ASDVQGNYGYT
TRBV2,TRBJ1-3,AVTGSTGNTIY
TRBV5-6,TRBJ2-3,ASSRDPRRGAGDTQY
TRBV19,TRBJ1-5,ASSPATGTGSDQPQH
TRBV7-8,TRBJ2-5,ASSLARLAETQY
TRBV9,TRBJ2-3,ASSVAGTGAPDTQY
TRBV27,TRBJ2-7,ASTSRDEQY
TRBV29-1,TRBJ2-5,SVVRGETQY
TRBV7-2,TRBJ2-5,ASSIWTELKTQY